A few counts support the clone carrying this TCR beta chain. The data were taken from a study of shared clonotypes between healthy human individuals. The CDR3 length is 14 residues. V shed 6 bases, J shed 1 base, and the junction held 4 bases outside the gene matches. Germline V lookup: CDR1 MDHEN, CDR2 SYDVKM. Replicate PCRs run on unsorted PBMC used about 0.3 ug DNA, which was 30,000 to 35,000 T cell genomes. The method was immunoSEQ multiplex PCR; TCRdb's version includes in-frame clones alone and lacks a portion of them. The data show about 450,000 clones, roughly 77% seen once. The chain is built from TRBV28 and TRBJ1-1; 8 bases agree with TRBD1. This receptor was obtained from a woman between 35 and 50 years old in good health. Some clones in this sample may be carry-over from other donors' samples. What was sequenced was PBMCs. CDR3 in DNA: TGTGCCAGCAGCCCCGGGACAGGGAACACTGAAGCTTTCTTT. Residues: CASSPGTGNTEAFF.